This T cell receptor beta chain was sequenced in a study of shared clonotypes between healthy human individuals. Findings and caveats of the study: Researchers found naive subsets generally carried larger estimated richness than memory subsets.

The CDR3 is 17 amino acids. Germline V CDR1 and CDR2: SEHNR, FQNEAQ (reference sequence). V was pared by 3 bases and J by 5 bases, with 10 bases of the junction left unmatched. Some clones are missing from TCRdb's copy, which holds only in-frame ones; the method was immunoSEQ multiplex PCR. The table includes some 650,000 clones, more than 95% detected once. A remark on this clone: Its specificity is not known.

This TCR derives from a young woman in good health. The V and J genes are TRBV7-9 and TRBJ2-1; 10 bases align to TRBD2. Sequencing input: naive CD4+ T cells sorted from blood. This sample's subset: CD45RA+ positively selected. The DNA for the CDR3 is TGTGCCAGCAGCTTCGTTAGCGGGAGGCCTTCTCACAATGAGCAGTTCTTC. Encoded protein: CASSFVSGRPSHNEQFF.